A single T cell receptor (beta chain) is shown here with its context. Its antigen remains unknown. V was cut by 3 bases and J by 1 base, with 21 bases left in between. This CDR3 has 18 amino acids. This record comes from a study of chemoradiotherapy in HPV16-positive cancers. The table came from immunoSEQ multiplex PCR; TCRdb's copy has only in-frame clones and leaves some out. The sample gives 12,000 or so clones, roughly 86% of which show up once; 5% to 6% is in the top ten. Study-level results: For HPV16-positive patients, expanding HPV-responsive T cells associated with longer recurrence-free survival.

The V and J genes are TRBV23-1 and TRBJ1-1, with D possibly being TRBD1 (6 bases). TRBV23-1 is an ORF, and what it does is uncertain. Sequences were derived from blood, sampled from a patient who underwent chemoradiotherapy. The source of this sequence is a human donor with HPV-associated anogenital cancer. CDR3 residues: CASSHSHRDEKTNTEAFF. The CDR3 coding sequence is TGCGCCAGCAGTCATTCCCACAGGGACGAGAAAACGAACACTGAAGCTTTCTTT.